This T cell receptor (beta chain) appears in the sequencing data of a study of blood T cell repertoires in COVID-19. This CDR3 is 15 amino acids long. The germline CDR1 and CDR2 sequences are KGHSH and LQKENI. Trimming left V 0 bases short and J 0 bases short, with 8 bases between. Using immunoSEQ multiplex PCR, the repertoire was profiled, and TCRdb retains in-frame clones only, with some absent. The table shows fewer than 350,000 clones, with 85% to 90% occurring only once. Sequenced: PBMCs or T cells enriched from blood (not recorded which). The sequence was obtained from a woman under 40 with acute COVID-19. V and J are TRBV18 and TRBJ1-1, with D uncertain. As DNA, the CDR3 is TGTGCCAGCTCACCACCCAACAGTCTGAACACTGAAGCTTTCTTT. Translation: CASSPPNSLNTEAFF.